The text below deals with one T cell receptor beta chain. Under the authors' procedure: Amplification of reference gene primers provided the estimated nucleated cell counts. Assay used: immunoSEQ multiplex PCR; TCRdb lists only in-frame clones, some missing. V, J and clone size are those of that table, while D and trimming were read from the DNA. Among 150,000 or so clones, roughly four fifths were seen once, and the ten largest hold around 15%. The ends lost 6 bases at V and 2 bases at J; junction bases unmatched: 17. Per the germline V gene, CDR1 is SGHAT and CDR2 is FQNNGV. The CDR3 is 19 residues long. The data are from a study of blood T cell repertoires in COVID-19. Across the whole study: COVID-19 samples from acute and convalescent phases originated in the United States, Italy and Spain. Nucleic acid was either cDNA or gDNA, and it came from T cells, B-cell-depleted T cells, or PBMCs.

Input material: peripheral blood. The chain is built from TRBV11-2 and TRBJ2-3; 10 bases agree with TRBD2. The TCR sequence derives from a human donor with acute or convalescent COVID-19. The donor label of this sample is uncertain. CDR3 coding DNA: TGTGCCAGCAGACGATCCACTAGCGGGACGCTCCAATCCACAGATACGCAGTATTTT. Translated: CASRRSTSGTLQSTDTQYF. Filled out from reference TRBV11-2 and TRBJ2-3, the complete variable domain reads EAGVAQSPRYKIIEKRQSVAFWCNPISGHATLYWYQQILGQGPKLLIQFQNNGVVDDSQLPKDRFSAERLKGVDSTLKIQPAKLEDSAVYLCASRRSTSGTLQSTDTQYFGPGTRLTVL.